What follows are 20 T cell receptor beta chains derived from one specimen sequenced in a study of T cell changes during pregnancy in multiple sclerosis. The repertoire was sequenced with immunoSEQ multiplex PCR; TCRdb's copy has only in-frame clones and lacks some. Of 60,000 to 95,000 clones in the sample, 85% to 95% were seen once. The sample in question was CD4+ T cells from peripheral blood mononuclear cells, obtained before pregnancy. These receptors all come from a female donor with multiple sclerosis, enrolled in a pregnancy study.

The genes are TRBV5-1 and TRBJ2-7, with 9 bases identical to TRBD1. Trimming took 7 bases from V and 4 from J; bases not matched to a gene: 12. The CDR3 has 15 residues. Germline V gene lookup returns CDR1 SGHRS and CDR2 YFSETQ. CDR3 DNA: TGCGCCAGCGGCAAAACAGGGGGCGCGTCTTACGAGCAGTACTTC. Translating it yields CASGKTGGASYEQYF.

The gene calls are TRBV14 and TRBJ1-1; TRBD1 aligns across 7 bases. Germline trimming cut 3 bases from V and 5 bases from J; bases unmatched to any gene: 6. The CDR3 length is 14 residues. In germline, CDR1 is SGHDN, CDR2 FVKESK. The CDR3 DNA follows: TGTGCCAGCAGCCAGACAGGGTTGCCGACTGAAGCTTTCTTT. Amino acid sequence: CASSQTGLPTEAFF.

V usage is TRBV5-1 and J usage is TRBJ1-6, with D possibly TRBD1 on 6 matching bases. Germline V gene lookup returns CDR1 SGHRS and CDR2 YFSETQ. The CDR3 is 14 residues long. Trimming took off 2 bases at V and 9 bases at J, with 12 bases between the two ends. This CDR3 is CASSFEQGSSPLHF. The CDR3 coding sequence is TGCGCCAGCAGCTTTGAACAGGGTTCTTCACCCCTCCACTTT.

On this clone: The junction does not match germline at one end; this may be a read error. This rearrangement joins TRBV27 to TRBJ2-3; 10 nucleotides line up with TRBD2. This CDR3 is 17 amino acids long. Per the germline V gene, CDR1 is MNHEY and CDR2 is SMNVEV (reference sequence). Here the CDR3 DNA reads TGTGCCAGCCGTTTAATGGCTAGCGGGAGTTTGGCAGATACGCAGTATTTT. It translates to CASRLMASGSLADTQYF.

This chain uses TRBV18 with TRBJ2-7; TRBD2 agrees at 7 bases. V lost 6 bases and J lost 4; bases outside the gene matches: 9. This CDR3 has 14 residues. The germline gives CDR1 KGHSH, CDR2 LQKENI. The CDR3 sequence: CASSGGRGSYEQYF. CDR3 in DNA: TGTGCCAGCTCCGGTGGGCGCGGGAGTTACGAGCAGTACTTC.

Points on this clone: The same CDR3 also results from other DNA sequences found in this sample. V is TRBV5-1 and J is TRBJ2-7; 8 bases line up with TRBD2. Germline values: CDR1 SGHRS, CDR2 YFSETQ. V lost 1 base to trimming and J lost 0 bases; unmatched junction nucleotides: 0. The CDR3 is 14 amino acids. CDR3 residues: CASSLTSGSYEQYF. The CDR3 coding sequence is TGCGCCAGCAGCTTGACTAGCGGCTCCTACGAGCAGTACTTC.

The chain recombines TRBV19 with TRBJ2-7; D is perhaps TRBD2 (6 bases). With 6 bases removed from V and 3 bases from J, the gap between germline ends came to 18 bases. CDR1 and CDR2 (germline): LNHDA, SQIVND (reference sequence). This CDR3 is built from 15 residues. This chain's CDR3 is CASSPVEGGLYEQYF. DNA for the CDR3: TGTGCCAGTAGCCCAGTGGAGGGCGGTCTCTACGAGCAGTACTTC.

The CDR3 is CASSPRVTSSYEQYF. The CDR3 bases are TGTGCCAGCTCACCACGAGTGACTAGTTCCTACGAGCAGTACTTC. This chain joins TRBV18 and TRBJ2-7; D might be TRBD2 (6 bases). The length of the CDR3 is 15 residues. Germline CDR1 reads KGHSH; CDR2 reads LQKENI. The ends were cut back, 1 base at V and 1 base at J, with 11 bases in the middle.

The rearrangement links TRBV28 to TRBJ2-1; D is perhaps TRBD2 (6 bases). This CDR3 has 16 amino acids. Germline CDR1 and CDR2: MDHEN and SYDVKM. The germline V and J ends were trimmed by 4 bases and 2 bases, with 15 bases remaining between them. The CDR3 DNA reads as TGTGCCAGCAGTTCATCGAGGCGGGGCACCTACAATGAGCAGTTCTTC. It translates to CASSSSRRGTYNEQFF. The full variable domain, in which reference TRBV28 and TRBJ2-1 provide the parts outside the CDR3, is DVKVTQSSRYLVKRTGEKVFLECVQDMDHENMFWYRQDPGLGLRLIYFSYDVKMKEKGDIPEGYSVSREKKERFSLILESASTNQTSMYLCASSSSRRGTYNEQFFGPGTRLTVL.

CDR3 amino acids: CASSLLGADTEAFF. The CDR3 coding sequence is TGTGCCAGCAGCTTATTGGGCGCCGACACTGAAGCTTTCTTT. This chain uses TRBV7-3 with TRBJ1-1; D is unresolved. The germline V and J ends were trimmed by 2 bases and 3 bases, with 10 bases remaining between them. This CDR3 has 14 residues. Germline-derived CDR1 and CDR2 are SGHTA and FQGTGA.

This clone showed up just once. The J gene is TRBJ2-7, the V gene TRBV25-1; the D gene is possibly TRBD2 (6 bases). Germline CDR1 is MGHDK and CDR2 is SYGVNS. CDR3 length: 14 residues. The ends were cut back, 7 bases at V and 5 bases at J, with 18 bases in the middle. The CDR3 region has the DNA TGTGCCAGCAAAAGATTTCGGGAGATGAACGAGCAGTACTTC. This codes for CASKRFREMNEQYF.

This chain links TRBV29-1 with TRBJ2-5; TRBD2 is a possible D gene (7 bases). Trimming pared 7 bases from V and 5 bases from J, leaving 14 bases between. The CDR3 totals 12 residues. Germline-derived CDR1 and CDR2 are SQVTM and ANQGSEA. The CDR3 here is CSGRGRGETQYF. The CDR3 coding sequence is TGCAGCGGGCGGGGGCGCGGGGAGACCCAGTACTTC.

This clone was detected a few times. This sequence joins TRBV29-1 and TRBJ2-7, with 8 bases identical to TRBD1. The CDR3 extends over 13 amino acids. In germline, CDR1 is SQVTM, CDR2 ANQGSEA. V lost 1 base to trimming and J lost 4 bases; unmatched junction nucleotides: 3. The CDR3: CSVEGTGTYEQYF. The CDR3 DNA follows: TGCAGCGTTGAAGGGACAGGGACTTACGAGCAGTACTTC.

This chain connects TRBV4-3 to TRBJ2-1, with 8 bases identical to TRBD1. Germline V gives CDR1 LGHNA, CDR2 YSLEER. J gave up 7 bases and V 1 base, and 9 bases lay outside the gene matches. This CDR3 contains 16 residues. DNA for the CDR3: TGCGCCAGCAGCCAAGTAGTCAGGGGGCTTGGGAATGAGCAGTTCTTC. Amino acids: CASSQVVRGLGNEQFF.

The chain joins TRBV5-1 to TRBJ2-7; D gene unclear. Germline CDR1 reads SGHRS; CDR2 reads YFSETQ. V lost 0 bases, J lost 0 bases, and 7 bases lay in between. The CDR3 sequence is 14 residues long. CDR3: CASSLGAASYEQYF. CDR3 DNA: TGCGCCAGCAGCTTGGGGGCAGCCTCCTACGAGCAGTACTTC.

The sample holds one count of this clone. This sequence joins TRBV2 and TRBJ1-4; maybe TRBD1 (5 bases). Germline V lookup: CDR1 SNHLY, CDR2 FYNNEI. The CDR3 runs to 14 residues. V was shortened by 8 bases and J by 7 bases, with 17 bases between the two germline ends. The CDR3 reads CASLAGGRTEKLFF. The CDR3 nucleotides read TGTGCCAGCCTTGCTGGGGGGAGGACTGAAAAACTGTTTTTT.

This clone was observed a handful of times. The chain combines TRBV6-4 with TRBJ2-7, with TRBD1 matching over 9 bases. The CDR3 is 14 amino acids. Germline CDR1 reads MRHNA; CDR2 reads SNTAGT. The V segment lost 6 bases and the J segment 6 bases; nucleotides outside the gene matches: 9. CDR3 loop: CASSSGQGGVEQYF. CDR3 coding DNA: TGTGCCAGCAGCTCGGGACAGGGTGGGGTCGAGCAGTACTTC.

The V gene is TRBV5-4, the J gene TRBJ2-6, with 9 bases lining up with TRBD1. V lost 1 base to trimming and J lost 3 bases; unmatched junction nucleotides: 5. Germline-derived CDR1 and CDR2 are SGHNT and YYREEE (reference sequence). The CDR3 has 17 amino acids. CDR3 nucleotide sequence: TGTGCCAGCAGCTTGAACAGGGGGCTCGGTGGGGCCAACGTCCTGACTTTC. It specifies CASSLNRGLGGANVLTF.

The chain carries TRBV7-9 and TRBJ1-2; D is unclear. The germline V gene encodes CDR1 SEHNR and CDR2 FQNEAQ (reference sequence). The CDR3 has 13 amino acids. The V end was cut by 11 bases, the J end by 4 bases, with 17 bases between. The CDR3 sequence is CAGAQGRAYGYTF. The CDR3 bases are TGTGCCGGCGCCCAAGGGAGGGCCTATGGCTACACCTTC.

The rearrangement uses TRBV14 and TRBJ2-5; TRBD2 might be the D (6 bases). The CDR3 consists of 14 residues. Germline lookup yields CDR1 SGHDN and CDR2 FVKESK. V was clipped by 3 bases and J by 9 bases, with 17 bases between them. CDR3 DNA sequence: TGTGCCAGCAGCCAGAACCGGGACTTCGAGGCCCAGTACTTC. Residues: CASSQNRDFEAQYF. The variable domain in full, with the rest retrieved from reference TRBV14 and TRBJ2-5, is EAGVTQFPSHSVIEKGQTVTLRCDPISGHDNLYWYRRVMGKEIKFLLHFVKESKQDESGMPNNRFLAERTGGTYSTLKVQPAELEDSGVYFCASSQNRDFEAQYFGPGTRLLVL.